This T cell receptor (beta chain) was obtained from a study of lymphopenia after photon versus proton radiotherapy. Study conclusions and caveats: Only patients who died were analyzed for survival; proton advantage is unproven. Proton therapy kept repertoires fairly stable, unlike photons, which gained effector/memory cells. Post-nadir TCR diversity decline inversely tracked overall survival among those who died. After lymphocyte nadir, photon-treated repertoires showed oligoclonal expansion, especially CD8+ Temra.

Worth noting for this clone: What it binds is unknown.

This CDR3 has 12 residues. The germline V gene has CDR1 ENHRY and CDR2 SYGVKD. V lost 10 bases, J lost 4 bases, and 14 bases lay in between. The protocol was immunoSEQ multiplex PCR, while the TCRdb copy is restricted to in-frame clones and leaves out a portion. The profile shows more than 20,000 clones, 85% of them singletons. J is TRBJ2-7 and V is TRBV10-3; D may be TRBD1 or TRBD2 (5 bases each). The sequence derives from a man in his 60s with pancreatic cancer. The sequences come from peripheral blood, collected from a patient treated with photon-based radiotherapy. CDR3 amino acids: CATQAGRYEQYF. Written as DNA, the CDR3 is TGTGCCACCCAAGCAGGGAGATACGAGCAGTACTTC.